This T cell receptor (beta chain) was captured by sequencing in a study of long-term antiretroviral therapy in people with HIV. Version v3.0 of the immunoSEQ assay was performed at survey level. Profiled with immunoSEQ multiplex PCR; TCRdb holds only in-frame clones, not every one. Found here are 20,000 to 30,000 clones, roughly 82% of them singletons; the top ten hold less than 2.5%. The CDR3 loop spans 16 amino acids. Germline V gives CDR1 LGHNA, CDR2 YSLEER. The V and J ends lost 0 bases and 0 bases respectively, with 9 bases between them. The V and J genes are TRBV4-3 and TRBJ2-1; D ambiguous. Sequencing used unsorted PBMCs, obtained 3 years after starting antiretroviral therapy. The clonotype was recovered from a man aged 45-60 years with HIV. The chain's CDR3 is CASSQDDSNSYNEQFF. DNA of the CDR3: TGCGCCAGCAGCCAAGATGACTCCAACTCCTACAATGAGCAGTTCTTC.